The rows below give T cell receptor beta chains drawn from one sample of a study of graft-versus-host responses after intestinal transplantation. For these receptors, no antigen is known. Sequenced by immunoSEQ multiplex PCR; TCRdb stores in-frame clones only, minus some. The data contain about 82,000 clones, 75% to 95% of them singletons. Sample: unstimulated CD4+ T cells sorted from spleen or lymph node cells, taken before transplant. The origin of the receptors is a human donor who was the organ donor for an intestinal transplant. Both conserved end residues are part of each CDR3. Fields, in order: V gene, J gene, clone size, D gene, CDR3 DNA, CDR3 protein. D genes are given only for firm matches. Clone size is given for some rows only: seen once, a few or many times, or a class if the clone is expanded.

TRBV6-6	TRBJ2-1	.	TRBD1	TGTGCCAGCAGTTACCGGGACAGGGGTAATGATGAGCAGTTCTTC	CASSYRDRGNDEQFF
TRBV28	TRBJ2-7	.	TRBD1	TGTGCCAGCAGTTTGGAGGCCGGGACAGCTTCCTACGAGCAGTACTTC	CASSLEAGTASYEQYF
TRBV30	TRBJ2-7	once	TRBD2	TGTGCCTGGAGGGTGTGGCGGGGGGGGAACTACGAGCAGTACTTC	CAWRVWRGGNYEQYF
TRBV27	TRBJ1-5	.	.	TGTGCCAGCAGTTTACGCGGGCATCAGCCCCAGCATTTT	CASSLRGHQPQHF
TRBV2	TRBJ2-1	.	TRBD2	TGTGCCAGCAGGCTAGCGGAGAACAATGAGCAGTTCTTC	CASRLAENNEQFF
TRBV6-5	TRBJ1-1	.	.	TGTGCCAGCAGGTACAGCAACACTGAAGCTTTCTTT	CASRYSNTEAFF
TRBV7-8	TRBJ1-5	.	.	TGTGCCAGCAGCTTAGCGCGGTCGGGGATTAGCAATCAGCCCCAGCATTTT	CASSLARSGISNQPQHF
TRBV2	TRBJ2-3	.	TRBD2	TGTGCCAGCAGTGCAGGGCTAGCGGGGGGGCCAGATACGCAGTATTTT	CASSAGLAGGPDTQYF
TRBV5-4	TRBJ2-5	once	.	TGTGCCAGCAGCTGGTGGGGCCTGGGAGAGACCCAGTACTTC	CASSWWGLGETQYF
TRBV28	TRBJ2-2	.	TRBD2	TGTGCCAGCAGTCGCGGGACTACCCCCACCGGGGAGCTGTTTTTT	CASSRGTTPTGELFF